These 5 T cell receptor beta chains share one sample of origin, sequenced in a study of blood T cell repertoires in COVID-19. Clones were sequenced by immunoSEQ multiplex PCR, and TCRdb holds only the in-frame ones, with some missing. This table holds about 200,000 clones, around 82% found once. The sequencing input was PBMCs or T cells enriched from blood (not recorded which). The receptors were sampled from a woman aged 55 to 70 with acute COVID-19.

The chain employs TRBV5-1 and TRBJ1-3, with D perhaps matching TRBD1 (6 bases). The germline V and J ends were trimmed by 0 bases and 0 bases, with 16 bases remaining between them. This CDR3 comprises 18 residues. The germline V gene encodes CDR1 SGHRS and CDR2 YFSETQ. CDR3 region: CASSLDSAGVSSGNTIYF. The DNA of the CDR3 is TGCGCCAGCAGCTTGGATTCGGCAGGGGTTTCCTCTGGAAACACCATATATTTT.

This sequence joins TRBV28 and TRBJ1-5, with D tentatively TRBD1 (5 bases). The CDR3 runs 15 residues. Germline V gene data show CDR1 as MDHEN and CDR2 as SYDVKM. The V and J ends lost 10 bases and 4 bases respectively, with 20 bases between them. CDR3 DNA sequence: TGTGCCACCCAGGGTCTGGGTTGGGGAAATCAGCCCCAGCATTTT. Encoded protein: CATQGLGWGNQPQHF.

This clone was picked up one time. The V and J genes are TRBV7-6 and TRBJ1-3; 9 nucleotides line up with TRBD1. CDR1 and CDR2 (germline): SGHVS, FNYEAQ. This CDR3 comprises 17 residues. J was trimmed by 2 bases and V by 3 bases; bases with no gene match: 8. In DNA, the CDR3 is TGTGCCAGCAGCTTGGGTGGTGGGGACAGGGCTGGAAACACCATATATTTT. This encodes CASSLGGGDRAGNTIYF.

V and J are TRBV5-4 and TRBJ2-1; 10 bases map to TRBD2. CDR1 and CDR2 (germline): SGHNT, YYREEE (reference sequence). After removal of 3 bases from V and 9 bases from J, the junction contained 9 bases not matched to a gene. This CDR3 has 15 amino acids. The CDR3 reads CASSSSGRGKREQFF. For the CDR3, the DNA is TGTGCCAGCAGCTCTAGCGGGAGAGGCAAACGTGAGCAGTTCTTC.

This sequence joins TRBV4-1 and TRBJ1-4, with D tentatively TRBD1 (6 bases). V was shortened by 3 bases and J by 5 bases, with 22 bases between the two germline ends. Germline V gene sequence: CDR1 MGHRA, CDR2 YSYEKL. The CDR3 length is 18 residues. The CDR3: CASSQTISRLTGNEKLFF. In DNA, the CDR3 is TGCGCCAGCAGCCAGACCATAAGTCGTCTTACAGGGAATGAAAAACTGTTTTTT.